The present TCR beta chain was sequenced within a study of neurological immune-mediated disorders. With regard to this clonotype: What it binds is unknown.

Time point denoted: longitudinal time-point 1 (baseline). V was cut by 3 bases and J by 0 bases, with 10 bases left in between. Germline CDR1 reads DFQATT; CDR2 reads SNEGSKA (reference sequence). This CDR3 region has 14 residues. TCRdb recomputed calls from the 5' RACE reads with MiXCR, one row per CDR3 protein. The profile shows about 60,000 distinct CDR3 sequences, about 10% of them singletons. The study, taken as a whole, reports: In HTLV-1-associated myelopathy, TCR clonal expansion was greatest, whereas multiple sclerosis had the least, falling below healthy controls.

The sequenced material came from PBMCs. The chain combines TRBV20-1 with TRBJ2-3; D is ambiguous. This receptor was taken from a male donor with HTLV-1-associated myelopathy (HAM/TSP). CDR3: CSARVTPSTDTQYF. CDR3 coding DNA: TGCAGTGCTAGGGTCACTCCGAGCACAGATACGCAGTATTTT.